This is a list of T cell receptor beta chains from one sample in a study of pediatric ulcerative colitis. Generated by immunoSEQ multiplex PCR, the TCRdb table keeps only in-frame clones and is missing some. The sample has around 30,000 clones; more than 75% are singletons. Source material: blood. All receptors come from a boy younger than 18 with severe ulcerative colitis. CDR3s include the opening cysteine and the closing phenylalanine or tryptophan. A D gene is named only where the DNA matches it firmly. For some rows the clone size is stated as once, few or many, or as a class when expanded; others skip it.

>NA|TRBV27|NA|TRBJ1-6
TGTGCCAGCAGTTTATCGATGGAATCACCCCTCCACTTT
CASSLSMESPLHF
>NA|TRBV28|NA|TRBJ2-1
TGTGCCAGCAGCCCCGTCGTCAATGAGCAGTTCTTC
CASSPVVNEQFF
>NA|TRBV5-1|NA|TRBJ1-3
TGCGCCAGCAGCTCCTCATTGGGAAGCTCTGGAAACACCATATATTTT
CASSSSLGSSGNTIYF
>TRBD1|TRBV7-9|NA|TRBJ1-1
TGTGCCAGCAGCCAGACAGGGGGGGGCACTGAAGCTTTCTTT
CASSQTGGGTEAFF
>NA|TRBV4-1|NA|TRBJ2-1
TGCGCCAGCAGCCACATACTCCTTGCGTCCTCCTACAATGAGCAGTTCTTC
CASSHILLASSYNEQFF
>NA|TRBV28|NA|TRBJ2-7
TGTGCCAGCAGGACCATTTACGAGCAGTACTTC
CASRTIYEQYF
>TRBD1|TRBV13|NA|TRBJ2-7
TGTGCCAGCAGCGTATTGGGAGTCCGGGACAGGGAGGCCCACGAGCAGTACTTC
CASSVLGVRDREAHEQYF
>TRBD1|TRBV11-2|NA|TRBJ1-2
TGTGCCAGCAGGCGACCAGGGGGAGGTAACTATGGCTACACCTTC
CASRRPGGGNYGYTF
>NA|TRBV11-2|medium-sized|TRBJ2-1
TGTGCCAGCAGCTTAGAAGGACAGTTAGGAAATGAGCAGTTCTTC
CASSLEGQLGNEQFF
>NA|TRBV27|NA|TRBJ2-1
TGTGCCAGCAGGTGGACGGCTCGTAATGAGCAGTTCTTC
CASRWTARNEQFF
>TRBD2|TRBV27|NA|TRBJ2-3
TGTGCCAGCAGTTTACGGACTAGCGGGCGCACAGATACGCAGTATTTT
CASSLRTSGRTDTQYF
>TRBD2|TRBV12-5|NA|TRBJ2-3
TGTGCTAGTGGTTTGACGGGGGGGCCCCCGCAGTATTTT
CASGLTGGPPQYF
>NA|TRBV11-2|few|TRBJ1-2
TGTGCCAGCAGCTCCCGACAGTCCTATGGCTACACCTTC
CASSSRQSYGYTF
>TRBD2|TRBV7-8|NA|TRBJ2-3
TGTGCCAGCAGCTTGCGCCGGGCGGGGGGGTTCACAGATACGCAGTATTTT
CASSLRRAGGFTDTQYF
>TRBD1|TRBV15|NA|TRBJ1-5
TGTGCCACCAGCAAACGGGACAGGGCCGACAATCAGCCCCAGCATTTT
CATSKRDRADNQPQHF
>TRBD2|TRBV6-1|NA|TRBJ2-3
TGTGCCAGCAGTGAATTTTCAAGCGGGGGCACAGATACGCAGTATTTT
CASSEFSSGGTDTQYF
>TRBD1|TRBV6-5|NA|TRBJ2-3
TGTGCCAGCAGTTATGGACAGGGAAGGGATACGCAGTATTTT
CASSYGQGRDTQYF
>NA|TRBV30|NA|TRBJ1-2
TGTGCCTGGAGTAGGGGAGACTATGGCTACACCTTC
CAWSRGDYGYTF
>TRBD1|TRBV6-1|NA|TRBJ1-5
TGTGCCAGCAGTGTAGACAGGGGAACCTCAAGGAGGAGCAATCAGCCCCAGCATTTT
CASSVDRGTSRRSNQPQHF
>TRBD1|TRBV29-1|NA|TRBJ1-2
TGCAGCGTTTCGGACAGGGGGAATACTAACTATGGCTACACCTTC
CSVSDRGNTNYGYTF
>NA|TRBV9|NA|TRBJ1-4
TGTGCCAGCAGCGTAACGGGGGGCTTTAATGAAAAACTGTTTTTT
CASSVTGGFNEKLFF
>NA|TRBV11-2|NA|TRBJ2-7
TGTGCCAGCAGCCTACCCCGGGACATAAACGAGCAGTACTTC
CASSLPRDINEQYF
>NA|TRBV10-3|NA|TRBJ2-2
TGTGCCATCCGCGCCCGCGCGGAAGGGGGGTGGAACACCGGGGAGCTGTTTTTT
CAIRARAEGGWNTGELFF
>NA|TRBV7-9|NA|TRBJ1-6
TGTGCCAGCAGCCAGGGTGGGGGTTATAATTCACCCCTCCACTTT
CASSQGGGYNSPLHF
>NA|TRBV21-1|NA|TRBJ1-2
TGTGCCAGCAGCAAAGCGCAGGGTGGCTACACCTTC
CASSKAQGGYTF
>NA|TRBV7-9|NA|TRBJ1-4
TGTGCCAGCAGTCGACCGGTGGATGAAAAACTGTTTTTT
CASSRPVDEKLFF
>NA|TRBV19|NA|TRBJ1-1
TGTGCCAGTAGTATAGTCAGGCTAAAATTTACTGAAGCTTTCTTT
CASSIVRLKFTEAFF
>NA|TRBV7-9|NA|TRBJ2-7
TGTGCCAGCAGCTTCGCAGGGAGCGGCGAGCAGTACTTC
CASSFAGSGEQYF